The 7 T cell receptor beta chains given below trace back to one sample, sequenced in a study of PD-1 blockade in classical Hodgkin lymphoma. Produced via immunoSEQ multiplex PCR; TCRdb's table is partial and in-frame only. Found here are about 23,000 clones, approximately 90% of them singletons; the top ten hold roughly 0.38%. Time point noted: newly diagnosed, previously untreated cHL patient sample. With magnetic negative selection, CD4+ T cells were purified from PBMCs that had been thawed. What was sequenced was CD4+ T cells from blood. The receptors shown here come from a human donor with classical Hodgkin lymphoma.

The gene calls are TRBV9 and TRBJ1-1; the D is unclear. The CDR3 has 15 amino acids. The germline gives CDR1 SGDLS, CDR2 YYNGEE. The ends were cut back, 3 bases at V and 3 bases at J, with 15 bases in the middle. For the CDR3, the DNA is TGTGCCAGCAGCGCCGTATGGACCGGGTACACTGAAGCTTTCTTT. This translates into CASSAVWTGYTEAFF.

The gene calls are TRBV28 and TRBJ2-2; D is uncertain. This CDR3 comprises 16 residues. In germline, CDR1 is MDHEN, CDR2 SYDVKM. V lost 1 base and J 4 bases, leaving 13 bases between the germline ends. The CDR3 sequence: CASSLSLGISTGELFF. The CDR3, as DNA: TGTGCCAGCAGTTTATCTTTAGGGATTTCCACCGGGGAGCTGTTTTTT.

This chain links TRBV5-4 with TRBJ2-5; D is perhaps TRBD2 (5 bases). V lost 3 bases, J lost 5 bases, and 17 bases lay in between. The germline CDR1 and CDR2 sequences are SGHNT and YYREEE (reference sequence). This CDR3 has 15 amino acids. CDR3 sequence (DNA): TGTGCCAGCAGCTCGCGGACTCTCCCGACGGAGACCCAGTACTTC. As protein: CASSSRTLPTETQYF.

The CDR3 nucleotides are TGTGCCAGCAGCAGATCCGGGACTAGCGGGAGTTGGGGGGAGACCCAGTACTTC. Encoded protein: CASSRSGTSGSWGETQYF. The chain has TRBV7-2 and TRBJ2-5; 14 nucleotides align to TRBD2. Germline loops: CDR1 SGHTA, CDR2 FQGNSA. The V gene end was trimmed by 5 bases and the J gene end by 5 bases; junction bases not matched to a gene: 13. The CDR3 length is 18 residues.

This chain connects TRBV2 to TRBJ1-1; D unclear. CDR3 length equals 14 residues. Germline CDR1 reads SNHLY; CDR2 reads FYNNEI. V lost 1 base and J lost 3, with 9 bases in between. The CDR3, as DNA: TGTGCCAGCAGTGAAGTGAGAGGGTACACTGAAGCTTTCTTT. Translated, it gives CASSEVRGYTEAFF.

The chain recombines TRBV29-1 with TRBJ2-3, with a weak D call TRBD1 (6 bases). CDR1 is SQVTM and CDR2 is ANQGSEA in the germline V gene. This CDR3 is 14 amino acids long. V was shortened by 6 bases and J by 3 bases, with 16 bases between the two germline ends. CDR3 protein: CSVIRQVLTDTQYF. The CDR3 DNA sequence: TGCAGCGTGATCAGACAGGTACTTACAGATACGCAGTATTTT.

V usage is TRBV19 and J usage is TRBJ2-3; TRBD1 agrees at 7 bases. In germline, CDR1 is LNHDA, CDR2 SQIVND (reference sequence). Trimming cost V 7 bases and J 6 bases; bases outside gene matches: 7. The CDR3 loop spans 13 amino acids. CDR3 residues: CASTDRFFDTQYF. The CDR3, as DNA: TGTGCCAGTACGGACAGGTTTTTTGATACGCAGTATTTT.